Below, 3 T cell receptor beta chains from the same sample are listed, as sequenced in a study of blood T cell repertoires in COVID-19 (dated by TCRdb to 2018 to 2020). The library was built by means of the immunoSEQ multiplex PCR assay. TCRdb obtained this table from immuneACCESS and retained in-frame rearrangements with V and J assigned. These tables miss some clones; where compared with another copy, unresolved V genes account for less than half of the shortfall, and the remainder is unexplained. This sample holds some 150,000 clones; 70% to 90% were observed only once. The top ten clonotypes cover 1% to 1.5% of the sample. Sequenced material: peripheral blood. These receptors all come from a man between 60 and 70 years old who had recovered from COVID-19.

For the CDR3, the DNA is TGCGCCAGCAGCCTCGGGACAGCTACCAACACCGGGGAGCTGTTTTTT. Protein sequence: CASSLGTATNTGELFF. J is TRBJ2-2 and V is TRBV5-1, with TRBD1 matching 7 bases. The germline V gene has CDR1 SGHRS and CDR2 YFSETQ. The CDR3 contains 16 residues. J lost 2 bases, V lost 4 bases, and 8 bases had no gene match.

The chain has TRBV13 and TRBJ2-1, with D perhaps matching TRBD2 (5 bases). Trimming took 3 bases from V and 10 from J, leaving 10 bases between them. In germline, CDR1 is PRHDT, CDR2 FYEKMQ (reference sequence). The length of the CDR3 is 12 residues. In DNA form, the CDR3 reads TGTGCCAGCAGCTTCTCGAGGGCAGAGCAGTTCTTC. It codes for CASSFSRAEQFF.

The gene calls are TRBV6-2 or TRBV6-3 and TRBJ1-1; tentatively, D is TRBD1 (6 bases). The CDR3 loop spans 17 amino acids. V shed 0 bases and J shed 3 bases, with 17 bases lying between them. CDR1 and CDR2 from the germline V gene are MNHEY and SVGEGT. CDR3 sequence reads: CASSYSRGAGRDTEAFF. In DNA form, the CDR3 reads TGTGCCAGCAGTTACTCTCGGGGGGCCGGACGGGACACTGAAGCTTTCTTT.